The TCR beta chain described here comes from a study of cytomegalovirus exposure and HLA in healthy donors. The CDR3 is 16 residues long. V lost 2 bases, J lost 5 bases, and 18 bases lay in between. CDR1 is MNHEY, CDR2 SMNVEV, per germline (reference sequence). Generated by immunoSEQ multiplex PCR, the TCRdb table keeps only in-frame clones and is missing some. This table holds over 85,000 clones, approximately 95% found once. Notes on this clone: What it binds is unknown.

Study-level results: Using the classifier, cytomegalovirus status was reportedly diagnosed with high specificity and sensitivity. Whilst most TCR sequences proved rare, a subset of public TCRs occurred across many donors.

The source material was PBMCs. This sequence was found in a woman aged 25-40 years in good health and CMV-seropositive. The rearrangement links TRBV27 to TRBJ1-1; possibly TRBD1 for D (6 bases). As DNA, the CDR3 is TGTGCCAGCAGTTTACCCCCGGGGAGGGGGAAGACTGAAGCTTTCTTT. As protein: CASSLPPGRGKTEAFF.